This T cell receptor beta chain is drawn from a study of early T cells in non-severe SARS-CoV-2 infection. Across the study: Bulk RNA taken from unsorted whole blood was sequenced, leaving chains unpaired. Regarding the study as a whole: Clonotype matching in VDJdb favored anti-spike CD8 responses and did not capture private and CD4 specificities.

This clonotype has a handful of counts. The antigen is unknown. This CDR3 is 16 amino acids long. V shed 0 bases and J shed 8 bases, with 17 bases lying between them. Germline V gene sequence: CDR1 SGHTA, CDR2 FQGNSA. Unique molecular identifiers were affixed to single, distinct cDNA molecules. TCRdb independently ran MiXCR on the 5' RACE reads; one entry per CDR3 protein. The profile covers tens of thousands of distinct CDR3 sequences, with around 12% appearing a single time and more than 3.5% taken by the ten largest. This rearrangement joins TRBV7-2 to TRBJ2-1; possibly TRBD2 for D (7 bases). The material sequenced was whole blood. The clonotype originates from an adult who was a healthcare worker with PCR-confirmed SARS-CoV-2 infection or an uninfected control (not recorded which). The CDR3 here is CASSLAGGRENHEQFF. In nucleotides, the CDR3 is TGTGCCAGCAGCTTAGCGGGGGGGCGGGAGAACCATGAGCAGTTCTTC. The entire variable domain, with the rest obtained from reference TRBV7-2 and TRBJ2-1, is as follows: GAGVSQSPSNKVTEKGKDVELRCDPISGHTALYWYRQSLGQGLEFLIYFQGNSAPDKSGLPSDRFSAERTGGSVSTLTIQRTQQEDSAVYLCASSLAGGRENHEQFFGPGTRLTVL.